Described below is a single T cell receptor (beta chain) sequence and its context. The antigen is not known. This record belongs to a study of shared clonotypes between healthy human individuals. The V gene's germline CDR1 is MNHNY and CDR2 SVGAGI (reference sequence). With V trimmed by 7 bases and J by 4 bases, 2 bases remained unmatched. The CDR3 runs 12 residues. Study findings and constraints: Investigators collected only blood, and repertoires in tissues likely differ.

The method was immunoSEQ multiplex PCR; TCRdb's version includes in-frame clones alone and lacks a portion of them. The table lists about 1.1 million clones, more than 75% of them singletons. The chain carries TRBV6-6 and TRBJ2-5; TRBD1 aligns across 8 bases. The TCR sequence derives from a young man in good health. Some clones in this sample may be carry-over from other donors' samples. The sequencing sample was made of memory CD4+ T cells from PBMCs. The subset denotes: CD45RA-negative fraction. The CDR3 spells CASTGQGETQYF. CDR3 nucleotides: TGTGCCAGCACCGGACAGGGAGAGACCCAGTACTTC.